This T cell receptor (beta chain) was recovered during a study of cytomegalovirus exposure and HLA in healthy donors (dated by TCRdb to the late 2010s). Turning to the overall study: An earlier analysis of roughly 630 of the donors reported 250 to 300 Gb of sequence data and 100 million to 130 million unique TCR beta sequences from about 180 million T cells. The study aimed to test whether signatures of past pathogen exposure could be identified by cataloging public T cell receptors. Across about 380 genotyped donors of the cohort, an average of about 240,000 unique TCR beta nucleotide sequences per donor were sequenced, and approximately 19% of those sequences were non-productive. A later analysis re-examined previously published TCR beta repertoires from just over 650 donors and added high-resolution HLA genotyping to investigate patterns of TCR occurrence. Several DR-DQ haplotypes were handled as single units for association and clustering, since linkage in the cohort was strong. Roughly 290 gigabases of sequencing data and around 88 million unique TCR sequences made up an early release that covered under 750 HLA-typed donors. To predict cytomegalovirus infection status, the study brought together high-throughput TCR immunosequencing, statistical association of individual TCRs with disease status, and machine learning. The number of donors typed differed by locus, with about 629-630 for A, B, C, DRB1 and DQB1, more than 500 for DQA1, approximately 570 for DPA1, and approximately 470 for DPB1. A later genetic analysis took genome-wide SNP genotypes for 398 of the 666 donors and used that subset as a discovery cohort. Besides the first cohort of roughly 660 subjects, a separate validation cohort made up of over a hundred different subjects was used. The study used immunosequencing to profile the T cell repertoires of 666 subjects and linked those repertoires to cytomegalovirus serostatus. To decide whether each TCR beta V gene segment behaved as functional or pseudogenic, an earlier analysis of 587 of the donors relied on high-throughput TCR beta sequencing. Every repertoire in the discovery cohort had been generated on one and the same sequencing platform. Both class I and class II loci were covered by HLA typing, at four-digit resolution. Among the roughly 430 genotyped donors, around 81% belonged to the genetic ancestry cluster associated with self-reported Caucasian donors. Alongside the repertoire data, information on donor age, sex, ethnicity and CMV serostatus was compiled. In the later analysis, no new phenotypic data were used to find candidate immune exposures; instead, reliance was placed on TCR beta sequences and their occurrence across donors. Here is what the overall study found, with its caveats: Compared with the roughly 670-donor mean, donors in an Asian-associated ancestry cluster had fewer N-insertions in productive TCRs, according to a later genetic analysis. In a later analysis, the rate of TCR association differed among HLA loci, with DRB1 alleles having the most associated TCRs and HLA-C alleles having the fewest. A group of highly shared sequence variants was considered likely to be a technical artifact of the sequencing pipeline. Specific HLA alleles were associated with over 15,000 TCR beta sequences at a false discovery rate of 0.05 in a later analysis. In an earlier analysis of some 540 of the donors, most TCR beta V segments appeared in productive rearrangements about 87% or about 30% of the time, broadly matching IMGT annotations. A later analysis found that most CMV-associated TCR beta chains appeared HLA-restricted, with HLA associations seemingly driven largely by CMV exposure. In this cohort, only TCR beta chains were sequenced, and detectable features were limited by the absence of alpha or paired-chain data. Correlated functional status among segregating V segments might be attributable to linkage disequilibrium, but an unknown experimental factor could not be ruled out. In a later analysis, several top co-occurrence clusters were reported to appear linked to parvovirus B19, influenza, CMV and Epstein-Barr virus. Most TCR sequences were observed very rarely across donors, whereas some public TCRs were present in many individuals. HLA typing was unavailable for some donors at each locus, so association tests used only the typed subset. Because the 87-base-pair reads could not distinguish some IMGT-functional V segments, including TRBV6-2 and TRBV6-3, those segments were excluded. A later analysis found that HLA-associated TCR beta chains were more clonally expanded and had lower generation probabilities than equally common non-associated chains. Because counts were too low, roughly 16 rarely observed V segments, including chromosome 9 orphons, were excluded from the earlier analysis of around 640 of the donors. A few of the identified cytomegalovirus-associated TCR beta chains were confirmed in vitro to be specific for cytomegalovirus antigens. Roughly uniform sequencing depth across donors was assumed in presence/absence analyses, although this assumption may not hold. Assigning TCR associations to individual alleles was difficult when HLA alleles, especially DR and DQ, strongly co-occurred. A later genetic analysis associated a missense DCLRE1C variant with V-gene and J-gene trimming of TCR beta chains, and an independent cohort replicated the association. The authors suggested that the approach could potentially be extended to other disease states and immunological phenotypes. The only immune exposure information available for the cohort was CMV serostatus. The classifier was reported to diagnose cytomegalovirus status with high specificity and sensitivity in both the original and validation cohorts. In the study, approximately 160 TCR beta chains were listed as associated with cytomegalovirus. A further reported finding was that TCR beta sequences accurately predicted the HLA-A and HLA-B alleles for most subjects in the first cohort.

There are 20 amino acids in the CDR3, from cysteine to phenylalanine inclusive. Of the read, only the CDR3 DNA is kept; its 60 bases are in frame from base 1. For this chain, trimming is 2 bases at the V end and 2 bases at the J end, and the number of junction bases without a gene match is 17. The germline V gene supplies CDR1 SGHRS and CDR2 YFSETQ. Library method: the immunoSEQ multiplex PCR assay. A mixture of 60 forward primers for TCR Vbeta segments and 13 reverse primers for TCR Jbeta segments was used in the multiplex PCR. The CDR3 region of rearranged TCR beta genes was amplified from genomic DNA by a multiplex PCR assay. Amplified TCR beta libraries were sequenced as 87-base-pair reads on the Illumina HiSeq System. From the authors' description of their analysis: Across the 500 to 700 repertoires, a later analysis counted about 81 million unique TCR beta chains, roughly 11 million of which were shared by at least two donors. A nearest-neighbor algorithm error-corrected the raw reads and collapsed the reads into unique sequences, merging closely related sequences to remove PCR and sequencing errors. To assign V, D and J gene segments, CDR3 sequences were aligned to IMGT reference sequences. For a sequence to be retained, a match of at least six nucleotides was required to both a V gene segment and a J gene segment. Rearrangements were classified as productive when the CDR3 lacked stop codons and remained in frame with V and J, and all other rearrangements were classified as non-productive. CDR3 was defined by IMGT convention, running from the second conserved V-encoded cysteine to the conserved J-encoded phenylalanine. The earlier analysis of roughly 590 of the donors excluded any sequence lacking an unambiguous match to a single V gene segment. An earlier analysis of some 610 of the donors called V segments functional above 56.7% productive rearrangements and segregating when the between-donor standard deviation exceeded 5%. A statistical classification framework was developed to diagnose cytomegalovirus status using the catalog of TCR beta chain sequences. In a later analysis, V and J genes were assigned by comparing TCR nucleotide sequences against IMGT/GENE-DB human TR gene sequences. The TCRdist pipeline was used in a later analysis to assign CDR3 sequences and most-parsimonious VDJ recombination scenarios. In a later analysis, each TCR beta chain was defined by its CDR3 amino acid sequence together with its V-gene family, and reads without a unique V-gene family were excluded. In a later analysis, fewer than 650 highly shared, low-generation-probability nucleotide sequences were removed to address suspected cross-contamination and a sequencing artifact. For each public chain, a later analysis derived a clonal expansion index from normalized ranks of inferred template counts within each repertoire. A later analysis computed generation probabilities with a VDJ recombination model fitted to out-of-frame rearrangements, and checked the results against IGoR. In a later analysis, hypergeometric tests were used to score TCR-TCR, TCR-HLA and TCR-CMV co-occurrence, with a repertoire-size bias correction applied to TCR pairs. In a later analysis, false discovery rates were estimated by permuting HLA or CMV assignments 20 times. A later analysis grouped co-occurring TCRs with DBSCAN, adding TCRdist sequence similarity when clustering within HLA-allele-positive subsets. Repertoires with fewer than 30,000 or more than 120,000 public chains, plus five repertoires with anomalous nucleotide sharing, were excluded from co-occurrence clustering. What TCRdb holds here is the immuneACCESS table cut down to in-frame rearrangements. Part of the clones is not present; checked against another copy, under half of the missing clones reflect an unresolved V gene, and the others are unexplained. From that table come the V and J calls and clone size; the DNA was used to work out D and trimming. The sample table holds 120,000 to 150,000 clones, of which over 75% were seen once. The top ten clonotypes cover about 2.2% of the sample.

Notes on this clone: Its antigen specificity is not known. Qualities for individual bases were not recorded, and no much larger clone is one base off.

The cohort was made up of several hundred healthy bone marrow donors. At the time of sampling, every cohort member was nominally healthy, though immune exposures that went unrecorded were likely present. The donor tested CMV seronegative, placing the donor among the 350 or so seronegative members of the cohort. Every donor gave a peripheral blood sample, and the peripheral blood mononuclear cells from that sample were used for TCR beta sequencing. Genomic DNA extraction from the blood cell samples was performed with the Qiagen DNeasy Blood Extraction Kit. Specimen: PBMCs. This clonotype was obtained from a man under 40 in good health and CMV-seronegative. Recombination connected TRBV5-1 to TRBJ2-1, with 9 central nucleotides matching TRBD1. CDR3 sequence: CASSLGTGMTLRTAYNEQFF. The nucleotide sequence is given as TGCGCCAGCAGCTTAGGGACAGGGATGACGCTTCGGACTGCCTACAATGAGCAGTTCTTC.